This TCR beta chain is from a study of blood T cell repertoires in COVID-19 (TCRdb year 2020). Concerning the study at large: Samples covering the acute and convalescent phases of COVID-19 were provided by collaborators in the United States, Italy and Spain. Subjects who had been exposed to COVID-19, were actively infected with it, or had recovered from it provided the deeply sampled blood TCRbeta repertoires that made up the dataset. Where HLA class I and class II types were available, the types were taken from metadata supplied by the sample provider, not from assay-based typing. The repertoires were made available in a free public database intended to serve as a resource for research on the immune response to SARS-CoV-2. The samples were drawn from two sources: the first 160 participants of the ongoing ImmuneRACE study, and 1,254 subjects contributed by 6 global collaborators. The material from the prospective study consisted of cDNA or gDNA derived from T cells, B-cell-depleted T cells, or PBMCs. Nearly every sample came with metadata listing a de-identified subject ID, COVID-19 status, age in years and sex.

The collaborating institutions used their own protocols to collect whole blood in K2EDTA tubes. For TCRbeta analysis, collaborators shipped samples in one of three forms: frozen whole blood, isolated PBMCs, or DNA extracted from either of those sample types. V was cut back by 0 bases and J by 6 bases, leaving a gap of 8 bases between them. The CDR3 runs 13 amino acids, cysteine and phenylalanine included. Only the CDR3 DNA is retained, 39 bases long and in frame from the first base. Per the germline V gene, SGHTS is the CDR1 and YDEGEE is the CDR2. About this clone itself: What antigen it recognizes has not been identified. No base quality information exists; no much larger clone differs at one position.

TCRbeta CDR3 regions were amplified from genomic DNA using the immunoSEQ Assay, a bias-controlled multiplex PCR. Per the original workflow: Nucleated cell counts per sample were estimated from amplification of reference gene primers within the assay. To quantify the absolute abundance of each unique TCRbeta CDR3 rearrangement, sequence reads were collapsed and filtered. Productive Simpson clonality was computed per sample as the square root of Simpson's diversity index over productive rearrangements. TCRdb stores this immuneACCESS table with in-frame sequences only. Part of the clones is absent; in the studies checked, under half of the shortfall reflects unresolved V genes, and no reason is known for the rest. V and J calls and clone size are those listed in that table; D and trimming were worked out from the DNA. Here the sample has over 120,000 clones; around 83% occur a single time. Clones ranked in the top ten supply roughly a tenth of the sample.

Study-wide conclusions, independent of this receptor: Clinical and demographic metadata were provided uncurated, with the amount varying by source and participant.

Source material: peripheral blood. This receptor was identified in a man aged 60-69 years with active or convalescent COVID-19. The rearrangement joined TRBV5-8 to TRBJ2-3; TRBD1 is perhaps the D gene, given 5 matching bases. In nucleotide form, the sequence is TGTGCCAGCAGCTTGGCAGGGCCTGATACGCAGTATTTT. Its translation reads: CASSLAGPDTQYF.